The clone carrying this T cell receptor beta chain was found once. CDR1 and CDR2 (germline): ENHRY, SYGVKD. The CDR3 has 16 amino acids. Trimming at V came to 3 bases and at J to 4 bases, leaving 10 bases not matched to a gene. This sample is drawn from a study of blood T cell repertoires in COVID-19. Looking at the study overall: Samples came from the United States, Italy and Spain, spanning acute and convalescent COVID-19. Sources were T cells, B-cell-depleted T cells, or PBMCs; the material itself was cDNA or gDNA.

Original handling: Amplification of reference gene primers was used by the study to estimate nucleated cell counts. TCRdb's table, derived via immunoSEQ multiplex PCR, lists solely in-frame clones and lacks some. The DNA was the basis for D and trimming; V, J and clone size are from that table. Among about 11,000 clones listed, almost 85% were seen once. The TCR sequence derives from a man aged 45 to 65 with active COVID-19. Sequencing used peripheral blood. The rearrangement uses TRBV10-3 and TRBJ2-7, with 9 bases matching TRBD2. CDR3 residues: CAISDFLREGGYEQYF. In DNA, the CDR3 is TGTGCCATCAGTGATTTTTTGCGGGAGGGTGGGTACGAGCAGTACTTC.